One and the same sample provided the 18 T cell receptor beta chains below, sequenced in a study of long-term antiretroviral therapy in people with HIV. Running of the v3.0 immunoSEQ assay took place at survey level. Method: immunoSEQ multiplex PCR; TCRdb's copy keeps in-frame clones and lacks some. The profile shows about 28,000 clones, roughly nine tenths of them singletons. Sequenced here: unsorted PBMCs, sampled 2 years after starting antiretroviral therapy. Receptors originate from a man aged 50 or older with HIV.

This clone has more than one count but fewer than ten. The CDR3 reads CASKQGAGSEQYF. The CDR3 nucleotides read TGTGCCAGCAAACAGGGGGCTGGGAGCGAGCAGTACTTC. J is TRBJ2-7 and V is TRBV19; 9 bases map to TRBD1. The V and J ends lost 9 bases and 6 bases, in that order; junction bases with no gene match: 9. The CDR3 contains 13 residues. Germline-derived CDR1 and CDR2 are LNHDA and SQIVND (reference sequence). The full variable domain, completed using reference TRBV19 and TRBJ2-7, is DGGITQSPKYLFRKEGQNVTLSCEQNLNHDAMYWYRQDPGQGLRLIYYSQIVNDFQKGDIAEGYSVSREKKESFPLTVTSAQKNPTAFYLCASKQGAGSEQYFGPGTRLTVT.

This clone was seen a handful of times. The V gene is TRBV25-1, the J gene TRBJ1-2, with no clear D. Per germline, CDR1 MGHDK and CDR2 SYGVNS. The CDR3 is made up of 10 amino acids. Between the trimmed V and J ends, which lost 0 bases and 7 bases, there was a span of 0 bases. Here the CDR3 DNA reads TGTGCCAGCAGTGAATATGGCTACACCTTC. Translated: CASSEYGYTF.

This clone is a singleton in its sample. This sequence joins TRBV5-4 and TRBJ1-1; D remains unclear. Germline V gene sequence: CDR1 SGHNT, CDR2 YYREEE (reference sequence). CDR3 length equals 13 residues. V was cut by 10 bases and J by 3 bases, with 16 bases left in between. The CDR3: CAVLGREHTEAFF. The CDR3 region has the DNA TGTGCCGTCCTTGGGAGGGAACACACTGAAGCTTTCTTT.

The CDR3 protein is CASSQGTGAYEQYF. The CDR3 nucleotides read TGTGCCAGCAGCCAAGGGACAGGGGCCTACGAGCAGTACTTC. The J gene is TRBJ2-7, the V gene TRBV5-4; 10 nucleotides line up with TRBD1. Trimming at V came to 4 bases and at J to 2 bases, leaving 3 bases not matched to a gene. The germline gives CDR1 SGHNT, CDR2 YYREEE (reference sequence). This CDR3 is 14 amino acids long.

About this clone itself: Other DNA sequences in this sample translate to the same CDR3. The V and J genes are TRBV28 and TRBJ2-7; D is ambiguous. V dropped 1 base and J dropped 3 bases, with 4 bases sitting between them. CDR3 length equals 12 residues. Germline V lookup: CDR1 MDHEN, CDR2 SYDVKM. The CDR3 region is CASSLSLYEQYF. CDR3 DNA: TGTGCCAGCAGTTTATCACTCTACGAGCAGTACTTC.

This chain uses TRBV7-2 with TRBJ1-2; a possible D gene is TRBD1 (6 bases). The V gene's germline CDR1 is SGHTA and CDR2 FQGNSA. CDR3 length: 13 residues. Trimming pared 1 base from V and 4 bases from J, leaving 7 bases between. CDR3 nucleotides: TGTGCCAGCAGCTTAGAACAGGGCTATGGCTACACCTTC. As protein: CASSLEQGYGYTF. The whole variable domain, remainder taken from reference TRBV7-2 and TRBJ1-2, is GAGVSQSPSNKVTEKGKDVELRCDPISGHTALYWYRQSLGQGLEFLIYFQGNSAPDKSGLPSDRFSAERTGGSVSTLTIQRTQQEDSAVYLCASSLEQGYGYTFGSGTRLTVV.

CDR3 bases: TGTGCCAGCAGTTTTGCGGGAGAGGGGTACAAGCAGTACTTC. The encoded protein is CASSFAGEGYKQYF. The chain combines TRBV28 with TRBJ2-7; 7 nucleotides line up with TRBD2. There are 14 residues in the CDR3. J gave up 8 bases and V 3 bases, and 10 bases lay outside the gene matches. Germline CDR1 reads MDHEN; CDR2 reads SYDVKM.

V is TRBV28 and J is TRBJ2-3, with 9 bases that match TRBD2. J gave up 0 bases and V 5 bases, and 6 bases lay outside the gene matches. The CDR3 loop spans 16 amino acids. From germline, CDR1 is MDHEN and CDR2 SYDVKM. The CDR3 sequence: CASSPSSGSSTDTQYF. CDR3 DNA sequence: TGTGCCAGCAGTCCCAGTAGCGGGAGTAGCACAGATACGCAGTATTTT. Full variable domain (rest looked up from reference TRBV28 and TRBJ2-3): DVKVTQSSRYLVKRTGEKVFLECVQDMDHENMFWYRQDPGLGLRLIYFSYDVKMKEKGDIPEGYSVSREKKERFSLILESASTNQTSMYLCASSPSSGSSTDTQYFGPGTRLTVL.

The chain has TRBV7-9 and TRBJ2-7, with 10 bases that match TRBD1. This CDR3 contains 14 residues. The junction had 3 bases not matched to a gene; V was cut back by 5 bases and J by 2 bases. CDR1 and CDR2 from the germline V gene are SEHNR and FQNEAQ (reference sequence). This CDR3 reads CASSRTGGAYEQYF. Written as DNA, the CDR3 is TGTGCCAGCAGCAGGACAGGGGGGGCCTACGAGCAGTACTTC.

This clone has a single count. Different DNA sequences within this sample yield the same CDR3. The chain links TRBV6-1 to TRBJ1-5, with a possible D match to TRBD1 (6 bases). The V end was cut by 6 bases, the J end by 3 bases, with 9 bases between. Germline CDR1 reads MNHNS; CDR2 reads SASEGT. The CDR3 is 13 amino acids. CDR3 residues: CASRAGVNQPQHF. Written as DNA, the CDR3 is TGTGCCAGCAGGGCAGGGGTCAATCAGCCCCAGCATTTT.

The chain combines TRBV25-1 with TRBJ2-2; TRBD2 might be the D (6 bases). V was shortened by 3 bases and J by 3 bases, with 8 bases between the two germline ends. This CDR3 spans 14 amino acids. Germline V lookup: CDR1 MGHDK, CDR2 SYGVNS. CDR3 sequence: CASSDSGHTGELFF. The DNA of the CDR3 is TGTGCCAGCAGTGACAGCGGGCACACCGGGGAGCTGTTTTTT.

The V gene is TRBV19, the J gene TRBJ2-4; D is unresolved. CDR1 is LNHDA, CDR2 SQIVND, per germline (reference sequence). This CDR3 comprises 12 residues. The CDR3 DNA is TGTCCCACGCCGAGGGCCAAAAACATTCAGTACTTC. Encoded protein: CPTPRAKNIQYF.

This sequence joins TRBV5-8 and TRBJ2-2, with 10 bases identical to TRBD1. The germline CDR1 and CDR2 sequences are SGHTS and YDEGEE. After removal of 6 bases from V and 5 bases from J, the junction contained 10 bases not matched to a gene. The CDR3 is made up of 16 amino acids. The CDR3 nucleotides read TGTGCCAGCACCCTTGAGGGGGACAGGGGTACCGGGGAGCTGTTTTTT. This sequence encodes CASTLEGDRGTGELFF. Based on the CDR3 plus reference TRBV5-8 and TRBJ2-2, the full variable domain is EAGVTQSPTHLIKTRGQQATLRCSPISGHTSVYWYQQALGLGLQFLLWYDEGEERNRGNFPPRFSGRQFPNYSSELNVNALELEDSALYLCASTLEGDRGTGELFFGEGSRLTVL.

This sequence joins TRBV28 and TRBJ2-7; weak D call: TRBD1 (6 bases). The germline V gene has CDR1 MDHEN and CDR2 SYDVKM. Trimming shortened V by 6 bases and J by 2 bases, and 14 bases separated the two germline ends. This CDR3 contains 14 residues. The CDR3 DNA sequence: TGTGCCAGCAGGCCAACAGGGAAAACCTACGAGCAGTACTTC. Translating it yields CASRPTGKTYEQYF.

The gene calls are TRBV7-9 and TRBJ2-7, with D possibly TRBD1 on 6 matching bases. Germline V gene data show CDR1 as SEHNR and CDR2 as FQNEAQ (reference sequence). Trimming took off 5 bases at V and 0 bases at J, with 11 bases between the two ends. The CDR3 totals 14 residues. As DNA, the CDR3 is TGTGCCAGCAGCGCTACAGGGTTCTCCTACGAGCAGTACTTC. This gives the protein CASSATGFSYEQYF.

The rearrangement joins TRBV6-5 to TRBJ1-3, with D unresolved. V was trimmed by 0 bases and J by 4 bases, leaving 10 bases between them. There are 15 residues in the CDR3. Germline-derived CDR1 and CDR2 are MNHEY and SVGAGI. CDR3 region: CASSYSPAKGNTIYF. As DNA, the CDR3 is TGTGCCAGCAGTTACTCGCCAGCTAAGGGAAACACCATATATTTT.

The chain uses TRBV15 and TRBJ1-3, with a weak D call TRBD1 (6 bases). The germline V gene encodes CDR1 LNHNV and CDR2 YYDKDF (reference sequence). V lost 0 bases and J lost 7, with 7 bases in between. The CDR3 runs 13 residues. The CDR3 DNA is TGTGCCACCAGCAGAGATACAGGGAACACCATATATTTT. It codes for CATSRDTGNTIYF.

V usage is TRBV7-8 and J usage is TRBJ1-1; D is undetermined. The V gene's germline CDR1 is SGHVS and CDR2 FQNEAQ. The V end lost 2 bases, the J end lost 1 base, and 5 bases lay between the germline ends. The CDR3 spans 13 residues. DNA for the CDR3: TGTGCCAGCAGCTTATGGGGGAACACTGAAGCTTTCTTT. Translation: CASSLWGNTEAFF.